The clone carrying this T cell receptor (beta chain) has ten or more counts. Its target is unknown. Via MiXCR, TCRdb re-called the reads, giving one row per CDR3 protein. The table shows about 570,000 distinct CDR3 sequences, with approximately 40% occurring only once. The data are from a study of T cell repertoires in cytomegalovirus infection. Study as a whole: HLA-C-restricted CMV epitopes, recently identified, and well-studied HLA-B-restricted ones were used by the study. CMV infection plus the matching HLA type was flagged by public TCR beta signatures.

This CDR3 has 14 residues. V was trimmed by 5 bases and J by 6 bases, leaving 16 bases between them. The germline gives CDR1 SGHVS, CDR2 FNYEAQ. General study points: The ex vivo response was dominated by HLA-C-restricted CMV-specific TCR beta clonotypes. Accumulated public TCR beta family frequency recognized individuals carrying CMV together with the relevant HLA.

The sample was cultured PBMCs, taken from culture after CMV antigen stimulation. The chain has TRBV7-6 and TRBJ1-1; D may be TRBD1 (6 bases). This sequence originates from a human donor in good health (CMV status not recorded). Some clones in this sample may be carry-over from other donors' samples. Here the CDR3 DNA reads TGTGCCAGCAGCCAAGGGGGTGGAACCGCTGAAGCTTTCTTT. Its protein product is CASSQGGGTAEAFF.